These 8 T cell receptor delta chains came from one sample sequenced in a study of Vδ1+ human thymocytes. RNA was extracted from the cells and then reverse transcribed. Multiplex PCR used pooled V-gene forward primers and a constant-region reverse primer to amplify CDR3s. TCRdb re-called clones from the multiplex PCR reads via CATT. Here the sample spans about 25,000 delta-chain clones, around 7.4% being singletons. No antigens are known for them. Study-wide results and caveats: Highly polyclonal TRG and TRD repertoires with Gaussian CDR3 length distributions appeared in thymus.

Sequences were obtained from Vdelta1+ gamma-delta thymocytes from the thymus. Subset denoted: FACS-sorted CD3+ TCRalphabeta- TCRVdelta1+ TCRVdelta2- thymocytes. These receptors came from a girl under two years old who had congenital heart surgery.

The chain is built from TRDV1 and TRDJ1; D is undetermined. V lost 2 bases, J lost 1 base, and 14 bases lay in between. This CDR3 has 16 residues. The germline V gene has CDR1 TSWWSYY and CDR2 QGS. CDR3 in DNA: TGTGCTCTTGGGGAATGGCCGTGGGCCATCACCGATAAACTCATCTTT. Its protein is CALGEWPWAITDKLIF.

J is TRDJ1 and V is TRDV1; the D gene is possibly TRDD3 (5 bases). This CDR3 comprises 19 residues. Deletions cut 0 bases from V and 1 base from J, with 21 bases between. Germline CDR1 reads TSWWSYY; CDR2 reads QGS. CDR3 sequence reads: CALGELTGPSGVTTDKLIF. The CDR3 DNA follows: TGTGCTCTTGGGGAACTTACTGGTCCCTCGGGGGTTACCACCGATAAACTCATCTTT.

V gene TRDV1 combines with J gene TRDJ1, with 8 bases identical to TRDD3. J was trimmed by 0 bases and V by 0 bases; bases with no gene match: 18. The V gene's germline CDR1 is TSWWSYY and CDR2 QGS. The CDR3 is 21 residues long. The CDR3 reads CALGELGQLGVTPPYTDKLIF. In nucleotides, the CDR3 is TGTGCTCTTGGGGAACTTGGTCAACTGGGGGTGACTCCACCGTACACCGATAAACTCATCTTT.

For this clone: A much larger clone lies a single base off, so this may be a read error. No call exists for the J gene, whereas the V gene is TRDV2; TRDD3 is the table's D call and was not checked against the DNA. The CDR3 contains 15 residues. From germline, CDR1 is GEAIGNYY and CDR2 EKD. This chain's CDR3 is CACEAGDLNTDKLIF. CDR3 coding DNA: TGTGCCTGTGAGGCGGGGGATCTTAACACCGATAAACTCATCTTC.

This clone was seen more than once but under ten times. V gene TRDV1 combines with J gene TRDJ1; D is undetermined. Germline loops: CDR1 TSWWSYY, CDR2 QGS. The length of the CDR3 is 17 residues. Trimming pared 1 base from V and 2 bases from J, leaving 17 bases between. The DNA for the CDR3 is TGTGCTCTTGGGGAACCCCAATCTTGTACTGATACCGATAAACTCATCTTT. As protein: CALGEPQSCTDTDKLIF.

There are a few counts of this clone. The chain couples TRDV1 to TRDJ1; D perhaps matches TRDD3 (6 bases). Germline V CDR1 and CDR2: TSWWSYY, QGS. The V and J ends lost 3 bases and 0 bases respectively, with 26 bases between them. The CDR3 has 20 amino acids. This chain's CDR3 is CALGDRSPLGLGLYTDKLIF. CDR3 bases: TGTGCTCTTGGGGACCGTTCCCCCTTAGGACTGGGACTGTACACCGATAAACTCATCTTT.

The chain is built from TRDV1 and TRDJ1; tentative D call: TRDD2 (6 bases). Germline V gene sequence: CDR1 TSWWSYY, CDR2 QGS. Trimming took off 2 bases at V and 0 bases at J, with 19 bases between the two ends. The length of the CDR3 is 18 residues. The CDR3 region is CALGETSYNLGYTDKLIF. The DNA of the CDR3 is TGTGCTCTTGGGGAAACCTCCTACAACTTGGGGTACACCGATAAACTCATCTTT.

This clone was found a few times. The genes are TRDV1 and TRDJ1; D gene ambiguous. Germline CDR1 TSWWSYY, CDR2 QGS. The CDR3 sequence is 17 residues long. Trimming removed 1 base from V and 0 bases from J, with 15 bases in between. The CDR3 sequence is CALGERSGFPHTDKLIF. CDR3 in DNA: TGTGCTCTTGGGGAACGATCCGGATTCCCCCACACCGATAAACTCATCTTT.